Below, 14 T cell receptor beta chains from the same sample are listed, as sequenced in a study of blood T cells in healthy people across ages. Then a second PCR, running about 6 to 12 cycles, was carried out with a sample-barcoded 5' primer and a J-beta primer mix. One entry per CDR3 protein results from TCRdb running MiXCR on the 5' RACE reads. The table shows approximately 850,000 distinct CDR3 sequences, with 58% occurring only once. Sequencing was carried out using blood. Every receptor here comes from a man aged 25 to 40 in good health.

The rearrangement joins TRBV4-2 to TRBJ2-1; 8 bases match TRBD2. The CDR3 has 16 amino acids. V shed 6 bases and J 6 bases; nucleotides not matched to a gene: 13. Germline loops: CDR1 LGHNA, CDR2 YNFKEQ. CDR3 residues: CASSRTSPEGRNEQFF. Here the CDR3 DNA reads TGTGCCAGCAGTCGGACTAGCCCAGAGGGGCGCAATGAGCAGTTCTTC.

This clonotype appeared many times. J is TRBJ2-3 and V is TRBV20-1; TRBD1 or TRBD2 may be the D gene (5 bases each). V lost 1 base to trimming and J lost 1 base, with 9 bases between them. Per germline, CDR1 DFQATT and CDR2 SNEGSKA (reference sequence). This CDR3 contains 14 residues. CDR3 residues: CSARVPGRTDTQYF. In nucleotides, the CDR3 is TGCAGTGCTAGAGTTCCGGGGCGCACAGATACGCAGTATTTT.

The chain employs TRBV20-1 and TRBJ2-1; 10 bases align to TRBD1. The better agreement between TRBJ2-7 and the DNA end casts doubt on the J call. Germline-derived CDR1 and CDR2 are DFQATT and SNEGSKA (reference sequence). CDR3 length: 15 amino acids. In DNA, the CDR3 is TGCAGTGCAATCGGGGGGGACAGGGGTTACAATGAGCAGTACTTC. It codes for CSAIGGDRGYNEQYF.

The chain recombines TRBV15 with TRBJ2-1, with 12 bases aligning to TRBD2. The CDR3 sequence is 15 residues long. The germline V gene encodes CDR1 LNHNV and CDR2 YYDKDF (reference sequence). The junction had 8 bases not matched to a gene; V was cut back by 5 bases and J by 9 bases. The DNA of the CDR3 is TGTGCCACCAGCCGGCGACTAGCGGGAGTGAGTGAGCAGTTCTTC. This codes for CATSRRLAGVSEQFF.

The genes are TRBV20-1 and TRBJ2-1; D remains ambiguous. Germline lookup yields CDR1 DFQATT and CDR2 SNEGSKA (reference sequence). CDR3 size: 15 residues. Trimming cost V 2 bases and J 2 bases, with 13 bases left between them. This chain's CDR3 is CSARSGFTTYNEQFF. For the CDR3, the DNA is TGCAGTGCTAGATCAGGATTCACCACCTACAATGAGCAGTTCTTC.

In this sample, this clonotype turned up a few times. The chain recombines TRBV4-2 with TRBJ2-7, with TRBD2 as a possible D gene (5 bases). Trimming took 1 base from V and 5 from J, leaving 15 bases between them. Germline V gene lookup returns CDR1 LGHNA and CDR2 YNFKEQ. The CDR3 contains 15 residues. The CDR3 nucleotides are TGTGCCAGCAGCCAAGTCCCACGGGGTATGGACGAGCAGTACTTC. This translates into CASSQVPRGMDEQYF.

The V gene is TRBV20-1, the J gene TRBJ2-5; 12 nucleotides agree with TRBD2. Germline V CDR1 and CDR2: DFQATT, SNEGSKA (reference sequence). The ends lost 3 bases at V and 2 bases at J; junction bases unmatched: 4. The CDR3 contains 15 residues. The chain's CDR3 is CSARSTSGGQETQYF. In DNA, the CDR3 is TGCAGTGCTAGGTCGACTAGCGGGGGACAAGAGACCCAGTACTTC.

V gene TRBV7-2 combines with J gene TRBJ2-5; either TRBD1 or TRBD2 may supply D (5 bases each). The V gene's germline CDR1 is SGHTA and CDR2 FQGNSA. V lost 4 bases and J 7 bases, leaving 13 bases between the germline ends. The CDR3 contains 13 residues. CDR3 nucleotides: TGTGCCAGCAGCTCCGGACGGGGCAGGACCCAGTACTTC. Protein: CASSSGRGRTQYF.

The rearrangement joins TRBV13 to TRBJ1-2, with D unclear. In germline, CDR1 is PRHDT, CDR2 FYEKMQ (reference sequence). CDR3 length: 13 amino acids. V gave up 4 bases and J gave up 7 bases, with 13 bases separating them. The CDR3 reads CASSSMGWGGYTF. As DNA, the CDR3 is TGTGCCAGCAGCTCGATGGGATGGGGTGGCTACACCTTC.

This clonotype was recorded only once. The chain combines TRBV29-1 with TRBJ2-3; the match to TRBD1 covers 7 bases. Per the germline V gene, CDR1 is SQVTM and CDR2 is ANQGSEA. This CDR3 is 13 amino acids long. V shed 4 bases and J 5 bases; nucleotides not matched to a gene: 6. CDR3 coding DNA: TGCAGCGTTGGAGGGGGCGAGGGAGATACGCAGTATTTT. Translating gives CSVGGGEGDTQYF.

This clonotype showed up just once. This chain joins TRBV4-1 and TRBJ1-2, with D possibly being TRBD1 (5 bases). V lost 7 bases and J lost 2, with 14 bases in between. The CDR3 extends over 14 amino acids. CDR1 is MGHRA and CDR2 is YSYEKL in the germline V gene. The CDR3: CASTTSAGNYGYTF. Here the CDR3 DNA reads TGCGCCAGCACCACTTCGGCAGGGAACTATGGCTACACCTTC.

V and J are TRBV5-1 and TRBJ1-1; D perhaps matches TRBD1 (6 bases). This CDR3 is built from 16 residues. V lost 3 bases and J 1 base, leaving 16 bases between the germline ends. Germline V lookup: CDR1 SGHRS, CDR2 YFSETQ. CDR3 nucleotide sequence: TGCGCCAGCAGCTGGAGGGGGGAGTTAACGAACACTGAAGCTTTCTTT. Its translation: CASSWRGELTNTEAFF.

The V and J genes are TRBV30 and TRBJ1-1; tentative D call: TRBD1 (5 bases). Germline V gene sequence: CDR1 GTSNPN, CDR2 SVGIG (reference sequence). The CDR3 loop spans 14 amino acids. Trimming left V 0 bases short and J 0 bases short, with 8 bases between. The CDR3 protein is CAWSVRGMNTEAFF. CDR3 nucleotide sequence: TGTGCCTGGAGTGTGCGGGGGATGAACACTGAAGCTTTCTTT.

This chain links TRBV7-2 with TRBJ2-4; D remains unclear. Deletions cut 5 bases from V and 13 bases from J, with 18 bases between. The CDR3 has 13 residues. Per germline, CDR1 SGHTA and CDR2 FQGNSA. The CDR3 spells CASSVELDIEQYF. In nucleotides, the CDR3 is TGTGCCAGCAGCGTAGAGCTAGATATAGAGCAGTACTTC. The whole variable domain, remainder taken from reference TRBV7-2 and TRBJ2-4, is GAGVSQSPSNKVTEKGKDVELRCDPISGHTALYWYRQSLGQGLEFLIYFQGNSAPDKSGLPSDRFSAERTGGSVSTLTIQRTQQEDSAVYLCASSVELDIEQYFGAGTRLSVL.